Each of the 6 T cell receptor beta chains below was sequenced from the same sample in a study of Japanese encephalitis immunity and Zika vaccine responses. Each CDR3 protein is one row after TCRdb ran MiXCR on the 5' RACE reads. The repertoire holds over 450 distinct CDR3 sequences, with just under 7% as singletons. For over 5 days, PBMCs labeled with CFSE were cultured with peptide pools at 1 ug/mL each. Unfixed live CD56-CD19-CD16-CD3+CD4+ CFSE-low cells were sorted as proliferating CD4 T cells. The source material was antigen-activated CD4+ T cells from blood, cultured, sampled during a Zika inactivated vaccine study. Source of these receptors: an adult woman who received an inactivated Zika virus vaccine.

The V call is TRBV28, the J call TRBJ1-1, with a possible D match to TRBD1 (6 bases). Trimming cost V 5 bases and J 1 base, with 17 bases left between them. The CDR3 length is 16 residues. Germline CDR1 and CDR2: MDHEN and SYDVKM. The CDR3: CASSPTWQGQNTEAFF. As DNA, the CDR3 is TGTGCCAGCAGTCCTACGTGGCAGGGACAGAACACTGAAGCTTTCTTT.

This clonotype has more than one count but fewer than ten. The gene calls are TRBV6-6 and TRBJ1-1; D uncertain. This CDR3 region has 14 residues. The V end lost 6 bases, the J end lost 1 base, and 12 bases lay between the germline ends. Germline values: CDR1 MNHNY, CDR2 SVGAGI (reference sequence). The CDR3 is CASSPQQTNTEAFF. The CDR3 nucleotides are TGTGCCAGCAGCCCACAGCAAACGAACACTGAAGCTTTCTTT.

This clonotype ranks as medium-sized. This chain joins TRBV28 and TRBJ1-5; a weak D match, TRBD1 (5 bases). With 5 bases removed from V and 1 base from J, the gap between germline ends came to 15 bases. CDR1 is MDHEN and CDR2 is SYDVKM in the germline V gene. The CDR3 loop spans 16 amino acids. The CDR3 DNA is TGTGCCAGCAGTCTAACCGGGACCTTAAGCAATCAGCCCCAGCATTTT. Translating it yields CASSLTGTLSNQPQHF.

This clonotype is termed medium-sized (0.01 to 0.1%). The chain employs TRBV20-1 and TRBJ1-2; 8 positions match TRBD1. V shed 6 bases and J 8 bases; nucleotides not matched to a gene: 11. Germline lookup yields CDR1 DFQATT and CDR2 SNEGSKA (reference sequence). The CDR3 runs 13 residues. CDR3 nucleotides: TGCAGTGCCCACCCGACAGGGGCAGGAGGCTACACCTTC. Residues: CSAHPTGAGGYTF.

This clonotype rates as medium-sized. This chain connects TRBV5-1 to TRBJ2-7; D is tentatively TRBD1 or TRBD2 (5 bases each). The CDR3 totals 15 residues. Germline-derived CDR1 and CDR2 are SGHRS and YFSETQ. Trimming took off 0 bases at V and 6 bases at J, with 16 bases between the two ends. The DNA of the CDR3 is TGCGCCAGCAGCTTGGAGGGGAGCCAGAGTCGCGAGCAGTACTTC. Amino acids: CASSLEGSQSREQYF.

The genes are TRBV7-3 and TRBJ2-1, with 7 nucleotides matching TRBD2. CDR3 length: 15 residues. Germline CDR1 and CDR2: SGHTA and FQGTGA. J lost 5 bases, V lost 5 bases, and 9 bases had no gene match. This CDR3 reads CASSPSGGVNNEQFF. CDR3 sequence (DNA): TGTGCCAGCAGCCCCTCGGGGGGAGTAAACAATGAGCAGTTCTTC.